The 5 T cell receptor beta chains listed next were all sequenced from one sample in a study of blood T cells in healthy people across ages. For the second PCR, which ran for about 7 to 11 cycles, a sample-barcoded 5' primer and a J-beta primer mix were used. TCRdb re-called the 5' RACE reads through MiXCR, storing one row per CDR3 protein. Among some 710,000 distinct CDR3 sequences listed, 22% were seen once. Sequencing input: blood. The receptors derive from a man in his 70s in good health.

The chain is built from TRBV3-1 and TRBJ2-3; TRBD2 aligns across 10 bases. Germline assignment: CDR1 LGHDT and CDR2 YNNKEL (reference sequence). CDR3 length: 15 amino acids. With 1 base clipped from V and 7 bases from J, the junction kept 5 bases outside the gene matches. CDR3 sequence: CASSQVAGGGYTQYF. CDR3 DNA: TGTGCCAGCAGCCAAGTAGCGGGGGGAGGATATACGCAGTATTTT.

The chain uses TRBV7-6 and TRBJ2-3; TRBD2 matches at 14 bases. Germline trimming cut 4 bases from V and 3 bases from J; bases unmatched to any gene: 6. CDR3 length: 17 residues. CDR1 and CDR2 from the germline V gene are SGHVS and FNYEAQ. The CDR3 DNA sequence: TGTGCCAGCAGCTCGGGACTAGCGGGAGTGTTGACAGATACGCAGTATTTT. Encoded protein: CASSSGLAGVLTDTQYF.

This rearrangement joins TRBV7-9 to TRBJ2-1, with 8 bases aligning to TRBD1. The closer fit of TRBJ2-7 to the DNA end suggests the J call may be wrong. There are 18 residues in the CDR3. Germline assignment: CDR1 SEHNR and CDR2 FQNEAQ (reference sequence). The CDR3, as DNA: TGTGCCAGCAGCTTAGCGCTGGTAGTGACAGGGGCCTTCTACGAGCAGTACTTC. This translates into CASSLALVVTGAFYEQYF.

The V gene is TRBV6-6, the J gene TRBJ1-5; no firm D call. Per germline, CDR1 MNHNY and CDR2 SVGAGI (reference sequence). V shed 7 bases and J shed 0 bases, with 10 bases lying between them. CDR3 length: 14 residues. The CDR3 coding sequence is TGTGCCAGCATGTTGAGGGATAGCAATCAGCCCCAGCATTTT. As protein: CASMLRDSNQPQHF.

This clonotype was detected only a few times. This rearrangement joins TRBV20-1 to TRBJ2-3, with D possibly being TRBD2 (5 bases). Per germline, CDR1 DFQATT and CDR2 SNEGSKA (reference sequence). CDR3 length: 15 residues. V lost 3 bases, J lost 3 bases, and 16 bases lay in between. CDR3: CSARNPGVETDTQYF. The CDR3 DNA sequence: TGCAGTGCTAGGAACCCCGGGGTGGAAACAGATACGCAGTATTTT.